A single sample is the source of the 13 T cell receptor beta chains below, sequenced in a study of blood T cell repertoires in COVID-19. TCRdb keeps only in-frame clones here, not all; method: immunoSEQ multiplex PCR. The sample has about 59,000 clones; more than 75% are singletons. The sample consisted of peripheral blood. The origin of the receptors is a man older than 75 in a cohort sampled during active COVID-19.

The V call is TRBV6-1, the J call TRBJ2-2; 9 bases match TRBD1. The CDR3 covers 16 residues. With 3 bases clipped from V and 1 base from J, the junction kept 3 bases outside the gene matches. The germline CDR1 and CDR2 sequences are MNHNS and SASEGT. CDR3 in DNA: TGTGCCAGCAGTGAGAAGGGACAGGGGAACACCGGGGAGCTGTTTTTT. The encoded protein is CASSEKGQGNTGELFF.

V is TRBV15 and J is TRBJ2-5; D is unresolved. From germline, CDR1 is LNHNV and CDR2 YYDKDF (reference sequence). The CDR3 loop spans 13 amino acids. Trimming took off 1 base at V and 5 bases at J, with 8 bases between the two ends. CDR3 residues: CATSRGARETQYF. CDR3 nucleotides: TGTGCCACCAGCAGAGGCGCGCGGGAGACCCAGTACTTC.

This clone was observed a few times. The rearrangement links TRBV27 to TRBJ1-6; D is undetermined. With 5 bases removed from V and 8 bases from J, the gap between germline ends came to 19 bases. This CDR3 is built from 16 residues. CDR1 is MNHEY, CDR2 SMNVEV, per germline (reference sequence). In DNA, the CDR3 is TGTGCCAGCAGTCCATATACTTTAGGGAGGTATTCACCCCTCCACTTT. This codes for CASSPYTLGRYSPLHF.

This chain links TRBV7-8 with TRBJ2-7, with TRBD2 as a possible D gene (6 bases). Germline CDR1 and CDR2: SGHVS and FQNEAQ. This CDR3 has 16 amino acids. Trimming left V 3 bases short and J 0 bases short, with 15 bases between. The CDR3 protein is CASSFPGTQSSYEQYF. CDR3 in DNA: TGTGCCAGCAGCTTCCCCGGGACTCAGAGCTCCTACGAGCAGTACTTC.

Concerning this clone itself: The germline gene is not matched at one end of the junction; a read error may be the cause. The chain carries TRBV2 and TRBJ1-1; D remains ambiguous. The CDR3 loop spans 10 amino acids. Germline V gives CDR1 SNHLY, CDR2 FYNNEI. This CDR3 reads CASSDNDRSF. The CDR3 DNA sequence: TGTGCCAGCAGTGACAACGACCGGAGCTTT.

As regards this clone: Other DNA sequences in this sample translate to the same CDR3. The V gene is TRBV29-1, the J gene TRBJ2-3; TRBD1 aligns across 8 bases. The J segment lost 3 bases and the V segment lost 7 bases, leaving 6 bases of the junction unmatched. Germline V gene lookup returns CDR1 SQVTM and CDR2 ANQGSEA. The CDR3 totals 13 residues. This CDR3 reads CSAGQGRTDTQYF. As DNA, the CDR3 is TGCAGCGCCGGACAGGGCCGAACAGATACGCAGTATTTT.

The chain joins TRBV19 to TRBJ1-1, with TRBD1 matching over 9 bases. This CDR3 comprises 17 residues. The junction had 8 bases not matched to a gene; V was cut back by 3 bases and J by 0 bases. Germline CDR1 and CDR2: LNHDA and SQIVND (reference sequence). In DNA, the CDR3 is TGTGCCAGTAGTATCCGATATGGGACAGGGATGAACACTGAAGCTTTCTTT. Encoded protein: CASSIRYGTGMNTEAFF.

The CDR3 region has the DNA TGTGCCAGCTCACCGGCGGGGGCTGTAGGAGAGACCCAGTACTTC. Its protein is CASSPAGAVGETQYF. The rearrangement links TRBV18 to TRBJ2-5; D perhaps matches TRBD2 (7 bases). Trimming removed 3 bases from V and 4 bases from J, with 15 bases in between. Germline V gene data show CDR1 as KGHSH and CDR2 as LQKENI. The CDR3 runs 15 residues.

The chain couples TRBV4-3 to TRBJ2-2; D call uncertain. Germline V gives CDR1 LGHNA, CDR2 YSLEER. CDR3 length equals 14 residues. With 0 bases removed from V and 1 base from J, the gap between germline ends came to 3 bases. The CDR3 bases are TGCGCCAGCAGCCAAGACTTGAACACCGGGGAGCTGTTTTTT. It specifies CASSQDLNTGELFF.

CDR3: CASRRQGSTEAFF. The CDR3 bases are TGTGCCAGCAGGCGACAGGGGAGCACTGAAGCTTTCTTT. This chain connects TRBV6-5 to TRBJ1-1, with 8 positions matching TRBD1. The J segment lost 4 bases and the V segment lost 6 bases, leaving 4 bases of the junction unmatched. Germline CDR1 is MNHEY and CDR2 is SVGAGI. The CDR3 is 13 residues long.

V is TRBV7-9 and J is TRBJ2-5; D unclear. This CDR3 has 13 amino acids. V was clipped by 5 bases and J by 4 bases, with 11 bases between them. Germline values: CDR1 SEHNR, CDR2 FQNEAQ (reference sequence). CDR3 protein: CASSPPGSETQYF. The CDR3 nucleotides read TGTGCCAGCAGCCCGCCCGGTTCAGAGACCCAGTACTTC.

V is TRBV6-6 and J is TRBJ2-2; 11 positions match TRBD1. Trimming at V came to 2 bases and at J to 7 bases, leaving 6 bases not matched to a gene. CDR3 length: 16 amino acids. The germline V gene has CDR1 MNHNY and CDR2 SVGAGI (reference sequence). The CDR3 region is CASSYTGQGVIGELFF. The CDR3 DNA is TGTGCCAGCAGTTACACGGGACAGGGGGTTATCGGGGAGCTGTTTTTT.

The genes are TRBV25-1 and TRBJ2-1; 10 bases line up with TRBD1. The V gene end was trimmed by 3 bases and the J gene end by 3 bases; junction bases not matched to a gene: 5. CDR1 is MGHDK, CDR2 SYGVNS, per germline. The CDR3 is made up of 16 amino acids. CDR3 DNA: TGTGCCAGCAGTGATTTAGGGACAGGGGTCTACAATGAGCAGTTCTTC. The encoded protein is CASSDLGTGVYNEQFF.